This T cell receptor (beta chain) was sequenced in a study of T cells in Graves' hyperthyroidism and ophthalmopathy. Findings and limits, study-wide: A model built on 13 V-J features separated ophthalmopathy from stable hyperthyroidism. Ophthalmopathy, as predicted by the model, came a median approximately 5.9 months after the prediction.

Germline V gene sequence: CDR1 ENHRY, CDR2 SYGVKD. The CDR3 runs 11 residues. The table lists this clonotype with a few counts. Its antigen is unknown. Compared with germline, one end of the junction differs, possibly owing to a read error. There were TCR beta CDR3 regions amplified from RNA transcripts. RT-PCR in the first round (using the HTBI primer set) targeted the TCR CDR3. TCRdb fed the multiplex PCR reads into MiXCR, producing one record per CDR3 protein. Counted here are 660,000 or so distinct CDR3 sequences, 45% occurring once; the ten biggest clones make up more than 7%. What was sequenced was peripheral blood or thyroid tissue (not recorded which). V usage is TRBV10-3 and J usage is TRBJ1-2; unclear D gene. The receptor was isolated from an adult man with Graves' disease, either hyperthyroidism or ophthalmopathy (not recorded which). CDR3 region: CASSETTRADF. CDR3 coding DNA: TGTGCCAGCAGTGAGACAACACGGGCCGATTTC.